This TCR beta chain emerged from a study of cytomegalovirus exposure and HLA in healthy donors. This CDR3 region has 15 residues. The PCR ran on 60 Vbeta and 13 Jbeta primers. Repertoires were generated with immunoSEQ multiplex PCR, while TCRdb's copy carries only in-frame clones and drops some. Of around 110,000 clones listed, around a tenth are singletons. The rearrangement joins TRBV21-1 to TRBJ1-1; TRBD1, the table's D call, was not compared with the DNA. TRBV21-1 is an annotated pseudogene. The clonotype comes from a young man in good health and CMV-seronegative. The sequenced sample consisted of PBMCs. The CDR3 spells CASSTHTGVFTEAFF. The CDR3 DNA is TGTGCCAGCAGCACTCATACAGGGGTCTTCACTGAAGCTTTCTTT.